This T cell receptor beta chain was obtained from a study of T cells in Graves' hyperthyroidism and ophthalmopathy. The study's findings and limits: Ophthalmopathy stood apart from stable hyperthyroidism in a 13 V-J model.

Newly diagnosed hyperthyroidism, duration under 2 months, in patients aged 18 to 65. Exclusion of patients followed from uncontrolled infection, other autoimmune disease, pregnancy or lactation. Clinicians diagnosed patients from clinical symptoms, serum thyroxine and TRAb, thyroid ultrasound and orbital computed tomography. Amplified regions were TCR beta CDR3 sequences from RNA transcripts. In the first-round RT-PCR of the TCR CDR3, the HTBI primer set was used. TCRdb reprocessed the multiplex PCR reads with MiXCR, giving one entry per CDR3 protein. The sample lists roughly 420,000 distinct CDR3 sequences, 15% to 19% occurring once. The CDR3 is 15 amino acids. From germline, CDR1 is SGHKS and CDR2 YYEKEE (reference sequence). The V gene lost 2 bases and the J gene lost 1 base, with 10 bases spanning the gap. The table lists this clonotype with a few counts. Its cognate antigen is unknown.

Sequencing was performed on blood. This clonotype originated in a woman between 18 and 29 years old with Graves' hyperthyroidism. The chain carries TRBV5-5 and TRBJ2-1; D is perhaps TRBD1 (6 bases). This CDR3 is CASSFTRGSYNEQFF. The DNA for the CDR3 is TGTGCCAGCAGCTTTACAAGGGGGTCCTACAATGAGCAGTTCTTC.